These 19 T cell receptor beta chains were sequenced from one sample in a study of T cells in Graves' hyperthyroidism and ophthalmopathy. RNA transcripts were the template for amplifying TCR beta CDR3 regions. RT-PCR in the first round (using the HTBI primer set) targeted the TCR CDR3. TCRdb recomputed calls from the multiplex PCR reads with MiXCR, one row per CDR3 protein. The sample holds hundreds of thousands of distinct CDR3 sequences, approximately 15% seen once. The sequenced material came from blood. These TCRs come from a young woman with Graves' hyperthyroidism.

This chain uses TRBV12-3 or TRBV12-4 with TRBJ1-3; D is unclear. Trimming removed 3 bases at V and 0 bases at J, with 6 bases between. The CDR3 consists of 14 residues. The CDR3 reads CASSFEGSGNTIYF. Written as DNA, the CDR3 is TGTGCCAGCAGTTTTGAGGGCTCTGGAAACACCATATATTTT.

The chain uses TRBV11-2 and TRBJ2-7; D is uncertain. CDR3 length equals 14 residues. V was shortened by 4 bases and J by 5 bases, with 15 bases between the two germline ends. CDR1 and CDR2 (germline): SGHAT, FQNNGV. CDR3 nucleotides: TGTGCCAGCAGCTCCTTCTTCGTGAGCCACGAGCAGTACTTC. It translates to CASSSFFVSHEQYF.

The V gene is TRBV15, the J gene TRBJ2-7; the D is unclear. From germline, CDR1 is LNHNV and CDR2 YYDKDF (reference sequence). The V end was cut by 3 bases, the J end by 5 bases, with 14 bases between. This CDR3 contains 14 residues. The CDR3 nucleotides read TGTGCCACCAGCAGTATAAACTTCGCGGACGAGCAGTACTTC. It specifies CATSSINFADEQYF. Full variable domain (remainder filled in from reference TRBV15 and TRBJ2-7): DAMVIQNPRYQVTQFGKPVTLSCSQTLNHNVMYWYQQKSSQAPKLLFHYYDKDFNNEADTPDNFQSRRPNTSFCFLDIRSPGLGDTAMYLCATSSINFADEQYFGPGTRLTVT.

This clonotype was detected only a few times. This chain connects TRBV7-8 to TRBJ1-2; maybe TRBD1 (6 bases). Germline V lookup: CDR1 SGHVS, CDR2 FQNEAQ. Trimming pared 5 bases from V and 8 bases from J, leaving 27 bases between. The CDR3 has 17 amino acids. The CDR3, as DNA: TGTGCCAGCAGCCCCAGGGGACGAGGCGGGTACAAGGCCGGCTACACCTTC. Residues: CASSPRGRGGYKAGYTF.

Many counts were recorded for this clonotype. The rearrangement joins TRBV5-4 to TRBJ2-7, with 16 nucleotides matching TRBD2. Trimming cost V 1 base and J 3 bases; bases outside gene matches: 7. The CDR3 length is 18 residues. Germline V lookup: CDR1 SGHNT, CDR2 YYREEE (reference sequence). The CDR3 DNA reads as TGTGCCAGCAGCTTGTTGGGACTAGCGGGAGGGCCTATCTACGAGCAGTACTTC. Protein product: CASSLLGLAGGPIYEQYF. Full variable domain (remainder filled in from reference TRBV5-4 and TRBJ2-7): ETGVTQSPTHLIKTRGQQVTLRCSSQSGHNTVSWYQQALGQGPQFIFQYYREEENGRGNFPPRFSGLQFPNYSSELNVNALELDDSALYLCASSLLGLAGGPIYEQYFGPGTRLTVT.

Regarding this clonotype: Since a much larger clone is just one base distant, this may be a read error. Likely a read error: the CDR3 ends without its conserved phenylalanine or tryptophan. V gene TRBV3-1 combines with J gene TRBJ2-7; no clear D. CDR3 length: 14 residues. The V gene's germline CDR1 is LGHDT and CDR2 YNNKEL (reference sequence). The ends were cut back, 3 bases at V and 2 bases at J, with 11 bases in the middle. The CDR3 loop is CASSQFGGTYEQYS. The CDR3 nucleotides are TGTGCCAGCAGCCAGTTCGGTGGAACCTACGAGCAGTACTCC.

This clonotype was picked up many times. V usage is TRBV2 and J usage is TRBJ2-7, with D possibly called TRBD1 or TRBD2 (5 bases each). The CDR3 has 11 residues. CDR1 is SNHLY and CDR2 is FYNNEI in the germline V gene. Trimming removed 7 bases from V and 4 bases from J, with 8 bases in between. In DNA, the CDR3 is TGTGCCAGCATGTGGGGGTACGAGCAGTACTTC. Translated, it gives CASMWGYEQYF. Complete variable domain (other parts from reference TRBV2 and TRBJ2-7): EPEVTQTPSHQVTQMGQEVILRCVPISNHLYFYWYRQILGQKVEFLVSFYNNEISEKSEIFDDQFSVERPDGSNFTLKIRSTKLEDSAMYFCASMWGYEQYFGPGTRLTVT.

This clonotype was picked up many times. The CDR3 loop is CASSNRGTPFNQPQHF. CDR3 coding DNA: TGTGCCAGTAGTAACCGCGGGACACCGTTTAATCAGCCCCAGCATTTT. The rearrangement uses TRBV19 and TRBJ1-5, with D perhaps matching TRBD1 (6 bases). Trimming cost V 4 bases and J 4 bases, with 17 bases left between them. Looked up from germline, CDR1 is LNHDA and CDR2 is SQIVND (reference sequence). This CDR3 is 16 amino acids long.

A few counts support this clonotype. The V and J genes are TRBV28 and TRBJ2-7, with TRBD1 matching over 7 bases. The junction had 5 bases not matched to a gene; V was cut back by 3 bases and J by 0 bases. The CDR3 extends over 15 amino acids. CDR1 MDHEN and CDR2 SYDVKM come from the germline V gene. The CDR3 loop is CASSLWDRTSYEQYF. As DNA, the CDR3 is TGTGCCAGCAGTTTGTGGGACAGAACCTCCTACGAGCAGTACTTC.

This clonotype was seen a few times. The chain joins TRBV14 to TRBJ1-1, with D unresolved. CDR1 is SGHDN and CDR2 is FVKESK in the germline V gene. Trimming removed 0 bases from V and 8 bases from J, with 10 bases in between. The CDR3 runs 13 residues. CDR3 DNA: TGTGCCAGCAGCCAAGATCTCCGACCCGAAGCTTTCTTT. Encoded protein: CASSQDLRPEAFF. Using reference TRBV14 and TRBJ1-1 for the parts outside the CDR3, the full variable domain is EAGVTQFPSHSVIEKGQTVTLRCDPISGHDNLYWYRRVMGKEIKFLLHFVKESKQDESGMPNNRFLAERTGGTYSTLKVQPAELEDSGVYFCASSQDLRPEAFFGQGTRLTVV.

The sample holds many counts of this clonotype. The V gene is TRBV2, the J gene TRBJ2-1; 12 bases are shared with TRBD2. Germline trimming cut 3 bases from V and 7 bases from J; bases unmatched to any gene: 4. CDR1 SNHLY and CDR2 FYNNEI come from the germline V gene. The CDR3 runs to 15 residues. Here the CDR3 reads CASSEMLAGGNEQFF. The CDR3 coding sequence is TGTGCCAGCAGTGAGATGCTAGCGGGAGGGAATGAGCAGTTCTTC.

The chain joins TRBV4-1 to TRBJ2-2; possibly TRBD2 for D (5 bases). Trimming cost V 1 base and J 4 bases, with 10 bases left between them. CDR3 size: 15 residues. Germline CDR1 is MGHRA and CDR2 is YSYEKL. The CDR3, as DNA: TGCGCCAGCAGCCAAGTCGGGGTAGGCACCGGGGAGCTGTTTTTT. It encodes CASSQVGVGTGELFF.

The chain links TRBV10-3 to TRBJ2-7; TRBD2 matches at 13 bases. Germline CDR1 is ENHRY and CDR2 is SYGVKD. This CDR3 has 15 residues. The V and J ends lost 2 bases and 4 bases, in that order; junction bases with no gene match: 2. The CDR3 DNA is TGTGCCATCAGTGAGGGACTAGCGGGAGATTACGAGCAGTACTTC. It yields the protein CAISEGLAGDYEQYF.

This clonotype showed up many times. The genes are TRBV2 and TRBJ1-1; D is perhaps TRBD1 (5 bases). The CDR3 has 14 amino acids. Germline assignment: CDR1 SNHLY and CDR2 FYNNEI. Trimming pared 8 bases from V and 5 bases from J, leaving 18 bases between. In DNA, the CDR3 is TGTGCCAGCCCCGGGACTTCCCGGAAGACTGAAGCTTTCTTT. It codes for CASPGTSRKTEAFF.

The sample holds many counts of this clonotype. The chain couples TRBV5-1 to TRBJ1-1; D is possibly TRBD1 (5 bases). Looked up from germline, CDR1 is SGHRS and CDR2 is YFSETQ. V shed 2 bases and J shed 1 base, with 12 bases lying between them. The CDR3 loop spans 15 amino acids. CDR3 loop: CASSFLGVGNTEAFF. The CDR3, as DNA: TGCGCCAGCAGCTTCCTAGGGGTGGGGAACACTGAAGCTTTCTTT.

The V and J genes are TRBV27 and TRBJ2-7; TRBD1 aligns across 7 bases. The CDR3 length is 15 residues. Germline trimming cut 3 bases from V and 3 bases from J; bases unmatched to any gene: 8. CDR1 and CDR2 (germline): MNHEY, SMNVEV (reference sequence). Written as DNA, the CDR3 is TGTGCCAGCAGTTTTATTCCGACAGGGAACTACGAGCAGTACTTC. Amino acids: CASSFIPTGNYEQYF.

The chain combines TRBV5-1 with TRBJ2-3; D uncertain. V was shortened by 7 bases and J by 2 bases, with 20 bases between the two germline ends. There are 16 residues in the CDR3. Per the germline V gene, CDR1 is SGHRS and CDR2 is YFSETQ. The CDR3 region has the DNA TGCGCCAGCCGACCCTACTTGACTGCTCTCACAGATACGCAGTATTTT. This encodes CASRPYLTALTDTQYF.

The V and J genes are TRBV5-1 and TRBJ1-1, with TRBD1 identical over 7 bases. CDR1 is SGHRS and CDR2 is YFSETQ in the germline V gene. Trimming at V came to 5 bases and at J to 3 bases, leaving 7 bases not matched to a gene. The CDR3 sequence is 14 residues long. Written as DNA, the CDR3 is TGCGCCAGCAGACGCGACAGGGATTACACTGAAGCTTTCTTT. Translation: CASRRDRDYTEAFF.

Only a few counts were recorded for this clonotype. The gene calls are TRBV2 and TRBJ2-3; 14 bases fit TRBD2. Germline CDR1 SNHLY, CDR2 FYNNEI. The CDR3 covers 16 residues. V dropped 6 bases and J dropped 5; count of bases not matched to a gene: 7. As DNA, the CDR3 is TGTGCCAGCAGAGGGACTAGCGGGAGCGGAGTAGATACGCAGTATTTT. This sequence encodes CASRGTSGSGVDTQYF.